What follows describes a single T cell receptor (beta chain). Libraries were prepared by immunoSEQ multiplex PCR; TCRdb keeps only in-frame clonotypes and omits some of them. The sample carries around 58,000 clones, more than 75% recorded once. CDR1 is LNHDA, CDR2 SQIVND, per germline (reference sequence). This CDR3 has 14 amino acids. Losses at the gene ends were 3 bases for V and 4 bases for J; bases not matched to a gene: 3. These data come from a study of technical replicates of blood from several donors. The chain joins TRBV19 to TRBJ2-1; 7 bases fit TRBD2. The receptor's source is a human donor in good health. Some clones in this sample may be carry-over from other donors' samples. The sample was PBMCs. The DNA for the CDR3 is TGTGCCAGTAGTATCACCGGGAGGTACAATGAGCAGTTCTTC. Amino acids: CASSITGRYNEQFF.